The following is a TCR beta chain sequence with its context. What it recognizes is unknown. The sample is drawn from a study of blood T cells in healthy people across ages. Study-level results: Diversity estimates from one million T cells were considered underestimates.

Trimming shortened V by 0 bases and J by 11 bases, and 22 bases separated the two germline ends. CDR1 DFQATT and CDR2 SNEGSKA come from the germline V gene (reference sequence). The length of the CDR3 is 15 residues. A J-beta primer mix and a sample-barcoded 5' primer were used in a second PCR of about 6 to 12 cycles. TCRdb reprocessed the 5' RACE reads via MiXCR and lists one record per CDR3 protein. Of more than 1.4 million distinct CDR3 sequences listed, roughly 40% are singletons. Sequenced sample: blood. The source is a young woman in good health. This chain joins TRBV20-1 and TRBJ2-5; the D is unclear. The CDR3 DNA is TGCAGTGCTAGAGATGTTCCCCCCGCCGTGGATGAGCAGTACTTC. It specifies CSARDVPPAVDEQYF.